These 23 T cell receptor beta chains came from one sample sequenced in a study of T-cell reconstitution after alpha-beta-depleted transplantation in children. For TCRbeta, the library was prepared with unique molecular identifiers. From the PCR reads, TCRdb called clonotypes with MiXCR, one entry per CDR3 protein. The data show 610,000 or so distinct CDR3 sequences, roughly a quarter seen once. Material: PBMCs, obtained before TCRalphabeta/CD19-depleted stem cell transplant. The receptor source for this set is a boy younger than two with Wiskott-Aldrich syndrome, due to receive a stem cell transplant.

The chain combines TRBV29-1 with TRBJ2-1, with D uncertain. Germline V CDR1 and CDR2: SQVTM, ANQGSEA. This CDR3 contains 14 residues. Trimming pared 4 bases from V and 1 base from J, leaving 11 bases between. The CDR3 coding sequence is TGCAGCGTTGTAAGGCCCCCTTCCTACAATGAGCAGTTCTTC. The encoded protein is CSVVRPPSYNEQFF.

In its sample, this clonotype was seen a few times. V usage is TRBV12-3 or TRBV12-4 and J usage is TRBJ2-4; the match to TRBD2 covers 7 bases. CDR3 size: 17 residues. V was clipped by 6 bases and J by 2 bases; unmatched bases: 13. CDR3 nucleotide sequence: TGTGCCAGCAGCGCCCCTAGGGCGGGAGTTACCAAAAACATTCAGTACTTC. Translated: CASSAPRAGVTKNIQYF.

This clonotype was seen a handful of times. This sequence joins TRBV9 and TRBJ2-1; no definite D call. Deletions cut 0 bases from V and 0 bases from J, with 10 bases between. Germline CDR1 and CDR2: SGDLS and YYNGEE. The CDR3 has 16 amino acids. DNA for the CDR3: TGTGCCAGCAGCGTAGGGACGCTGAGCTCCTACAATGAGCAGTTCTTC. Translating it yields CASSVGTLSSYNEQFF.

V is TRBV5-1 and J is TRBJ2-4, with a possible D match to TRBD1 (6 bases). V lost 2 bases to trimming and J lost 6 bases, with 12 bases between them. The germline CDR1 and CDR2 sequences are SGHRS and YFSETQ. This CDR3 has 14 residues. This CDR3 reads CASSFRDKRNIQYF. Written as DNA, the CDR3 is TGCGCCAGCAGCTTCCGGGACAAGAGAAACATTCAGTACTTC.

V gene TRBV20-1 combines with J gene TRBJ1-2, with no clear D. This CDR3 contains 11 residues. Germline lookup yields CDR1 DFQATT and CDR2 SNEGSKA (reference sequence). CDR3 DNA: TGCAGCAACGGAGCTAACTATGGCTACACCTTC. Encoded protein: CSNGANYGYTF.

V gene TRBV28 combines with J gene TRBJ1-2, with TRBD1 as a possible D gene (5 bases). Germline V gene data show CDR1 as MDHEN and CDR2 as SYDVKM. This CDR3 is built from 13 residues. The V end was cut by 4 bases, the J end by 4 bases, with 10 bases between. The CDR3 reads CASSSPGTYGYTF. CDR3 bases: TGTGCCAGCAGTTCACCGGGGACCTATGGCTACACCTTC.

V and J are TRBV11-2 and TRBJ2-1; no clear D. Trimming pared 6 bases from V and 0 bases from J, leaving 12 bases between. Germline values: CDR1 SGHAT, CDR2 FQNNGV. The CDR3 spans 15 residues. CDR3 nucleotides: TGTGCCAGCAGAGAAAACTGGGGCTCCTACAATGAGCAGTTCTTC. This gives the protein CASRENWGSYNEQFF.

This clonotype was detected only a few times. The chain carries TRBV4-1 and TRBJ2-7; D may be TRBD2 (5 bases). The CDR3 has 13 amino acids. V was cut by 3 bases and J by 0 bases, with 6 bases left in between. Germline V gives CDR1 MGHRA, CDR2 YSYEKL. CDR3 nucleotides: TGCGCCAGCAGCCAGGGAGTCTCCTACGAGCAGTACTTC. Translating gives CASSQGVSYEQYF.

This clonotype turned up a few times. The rearrangement joins TRBV5-6 to TRBJ2-7; possible D gene TRBD2, 5 bases. The CDR3 consists of 14 residues. The germline V and J ends were trimmed by 3 bases and 7 bases, with 17 bases remaining between them. CDR1 SGHDT and CDR2 YYEEEE come from the germline V gene. DNA for the CDR3: TGTGCCAGCAGCTCCGGCCCCCGAAGCGGTGAGCAGTACTTC. Its protein product is CASSSGPRSGEQYF.

The chain links TRBV5-1 to TRBJ1-3; perhaps TRBD1 as D (6 bases). Trimming stripped 0 bases from V and 0 bases from J, with 13 bases between. The germline gives CDR1 SGHRS, CDR2 YFSETQ. The CDR3 is made up of 17 amino acids. The CDR3 nucleotides read TGCGCCAGCAGCTTGGAACCAGGGGCCTACTCTGGAAACACCATATATTTT. Protein product: CASSLEPGAYSGNTIYF.

The V and J genes are TRBV20-1 and TRBJ1-6, with 7 bases lining up with TRBD1. V dropped 6 bases and J dropped 8; count of bases not matched to a gene: 10. The CDR3 consists of 14 residues. Germline V CDR1 and CDR2: DFQATT, SNEGSKA (reference sequence). Here the CDR3 DNA reads TGCAGTGCCAGAAGGGCAGGGGGAGATTCACCCCTCCACTTT. Translation gives CSARRAGGDSPLHF.

J is TRBJ2-7 and V is TRBV18, with 9 positions matching TRBD1. The CDR3 loop spans 16 amino acids. The V gene's germline CDR1 is KGHSH and CDR2 LQKENI. J lost 1 base, V lost 2 bases, and 6 bases had no gene match. CDR3 DNA: TGTGCCAGCTCACCATTCCGGGACAGGGATTCCTACGAGCAGTACTTC. Protein sequence: CASSPFRDRDSYEQYF.

The gene calls are TRBV20-1 and TRBJ1-6; D call uncertain. This CDR3 contains 16 residues. The V end lost 0 bases, the J end lost 0 bases, and 9 bases lay between the germline ends. Germline V gives CDR1 DFQATT, CDR2 SNEGSKA (reference sequence). The CDR3 is CSARDHRGSYNSPLHF. For the CDR3, the DNA is TGCAGTGCTAGAGATCATCGGGGCTCCTATAATTCACCCCTCCACTTT.

The V call is TRBV5-1, the J call TRBJ2-5; D may be TRBD1 or TRBD2 (5 bases each). The CDR3 has 13 amino acids. Per germline, CDR1 SGHRS and CDR2 YFSETQ. Trimming left V 4 bases short and J 3 bases short, with 10 bases between. CDR3 bases: TGCGCCAGCAGCGCGATGGGGGAAGAGACCCAGTACTTC. It codes for CASSAMGEETQYF.

The sample holds a few counts of this clonotype. The chain is built from TRBV20-1 and TRBJ2-5; TRBD2 matches 14 bases. This CDR3 is built from 18 residues. Looked up from germline, CDR1 is DFQATT and CDR2 is SNEGSKA (reference sequence). Trimming at V came to 4 bases and at J to 2 bases, leaving 12 bases not matched to a gene. The CDR3 DNA follows: TGCAGTGCTATATCCGGACTAGCGGGAGGCTATAATCAAGAGACCCAGTACTTC. The encoded protein is CSAISGLAGGYNQETQYF.

The rearrangement links TRBV20-1 to TRBJ2-1; 12 bases match TRBD2. The J segment lost 8 bases and the V segment lost 0 bases, leaving 5 bases of the junction unmatched. The V gene's germline CDR1 is DFQATT and CDR2 SNEGSKA (reference sequence). The CDR3 has 15 amino acids. In nucleotides, the CDR3 is TGCAGTGCTAGAGAGCTAGCGGGAGGGTACGATGAGCAGTTCTTC. This sequence encodes CSARELAGGYDEQFF.

This chain uses TRBV5-1 with TRBJ2-1; possibly TRBD1 or TRBD2 for D (5 bases each). V lost 3 bases and J 4 bases, leaving 14 bases between the germline ends. The germline V gene has CDR1 SGHRS and CDR2 YFSETQ. The CDR3 contains 15 residues. CDR3 residues: CASSWDDPRYNEQFF. CDR3 nucleotides: TGCGCCAGCAGCTGGGACGACCCTAGATACAATGAGCAGTTCTTC.

The rearrangement links TRBV7-6 to TRBJ2-7; 7 bases match TRBD1. Germline V gives CDR1 SGHVS, CDR2 FNYEAQ. This CDR3 region has 14 residues. J was trimmed by 5 bases and V by 1 base; bases with no gene match: 5. This chain's CDR3 is CASSLGQGRNEQYF. The CDR3 DNA reads as TGTGCCAGCAGCTTAGGACAGGGAAGAAACGAGCAGTACTTC.

This clonotype has at least ten counts. The chain joins TRBV5-1 to TRBJ1-2; 7 bases are shared with TRBD1. This CDR3 is 15 amino acids long. The junction had 9 bases not matched to a gene; V was cut back by 4 bases and J by 3 bases. CDR1 and CDR2 from the germline V gene are SGHRS and YFSETQ. This CDR3 reads CASSTNNRGDYGYTF. CDR3 DNA: TGCGCCAGCAGCACCAATAACAGGGGTGACTATGGCTACACCTTC.

The count of this clonotype is one. V is TRBV5-1 and J is TRBJ2-1, with 10 bases that match TRBD2. The germline gives CDR1 SGHRS, CDR2 YFSETQ. The ends lost 2 bases at V and 8 bases at J; junction bases unmatched: 7. CDR3 size: 15 residues. The CDR3 nucleotides read TGCGCCAGCAGCTTCAGCGGGAGGGCCTCCGATGAGCAGTTCTTC. It yields the protein CASSFSGRASDEQFF.

This rearrangement joins TRBV5-1 to TRBJ2-7, with TRBD2 identical over 12 bases. The CDR3 contains 15 residues. With 4 bases clipped from V and 4 bases from J, the junction kept 6 bases outside the gene matches. Per the germline V gene, CDR1 is SGHRS and CDR2 is YFSETQ. In DNA, the CDR3 is TGCGCCAGCAGCAGACTAGCGGGAGAGTCGTACGAGCAGTACTTC. Its translation: CASSRLAGESYEQYF.

This clonotype was detected a few times. The chain recombines TRBV5-6 with TRBJ1-1, with D perhaps matching TRBD1 (6 bases). Trimming shortened V by 4 bases and J by 7 bases, and 8 bases separated the two germline ends. The CDR3 loop spans 11 amino acids. Germline-derived CDR1 and CDR2 are SGHDT and YYEEEE. The CDR3 here is CASSGRGEAFF. The CDR3 DNA follows: TGTGCCAGCAGCGGCAGGGGTGAAGCTTTCTTT.

This clonotype was counted a few times. The chain combines TRBV24-1 with TRBJ2-7; no firm D call. Trimming removed 3 bases from V and 2 bases from J, with 7 bases in between. There are 13 residues in the CDR3. Germline V gene lookup returns CDR1 KGHDR and CDR2 SFDVKD. The CDR3 coding sequence is TGTGCCACCAGTGATCCGGGTACCTACGAGCAGTACTTC. It codes for CATSDPGTYEQYF.